This entry concerns a single T cell receptor (beta chain). The sample originates from a study of blood T cells in healthy people across ages. V lost 6 bases, J lost 0 bases, and 4 bases stayed unmatched. Germline assignment: CDR1 SGHTA and CDR2 FQGNSA. The CDR3 is 16 residues long. Using a J-beta primer mix together with a sample-barcoded 5' primer, a second PCR was run for roughly 6 to 11 cycles. One entry per CDR3 protein results from TCRdb running MiXCR on the 5' RACE reads. The sample lists some 1,000,000 distinct CDR3 sequences; 20% to 25% were seen once. These sequences were also reported in another study, on T cells of mothers and their children.

This sequence was found in a girl aged 2 to 9 in good health. The chain links TRBV7-2 to TRBJ2-5; 13 nucleotides align to TRBD2. The sample consisted of blood. The CDR3 DNA reads TGTGCCAGCAGTCGGACTAGCGGGGGTTACCAAGAGACCCAGTACTTC. Protein sequence: CASSRTSGGYQETQYF. The whole variable domain, filled in from reference TRBV7-2 and TRBJ2-5, reads GAGVSQSPSNKVTEKGKDVELRCDPISGHTALYWYRQSLGQGLEFLIYFQGNSAPDKSGLPSDRFSAERTGGSVSTLTIQRTQQEDSAVYLCASSRTSGGYQETQYFGPGTRLLVL.